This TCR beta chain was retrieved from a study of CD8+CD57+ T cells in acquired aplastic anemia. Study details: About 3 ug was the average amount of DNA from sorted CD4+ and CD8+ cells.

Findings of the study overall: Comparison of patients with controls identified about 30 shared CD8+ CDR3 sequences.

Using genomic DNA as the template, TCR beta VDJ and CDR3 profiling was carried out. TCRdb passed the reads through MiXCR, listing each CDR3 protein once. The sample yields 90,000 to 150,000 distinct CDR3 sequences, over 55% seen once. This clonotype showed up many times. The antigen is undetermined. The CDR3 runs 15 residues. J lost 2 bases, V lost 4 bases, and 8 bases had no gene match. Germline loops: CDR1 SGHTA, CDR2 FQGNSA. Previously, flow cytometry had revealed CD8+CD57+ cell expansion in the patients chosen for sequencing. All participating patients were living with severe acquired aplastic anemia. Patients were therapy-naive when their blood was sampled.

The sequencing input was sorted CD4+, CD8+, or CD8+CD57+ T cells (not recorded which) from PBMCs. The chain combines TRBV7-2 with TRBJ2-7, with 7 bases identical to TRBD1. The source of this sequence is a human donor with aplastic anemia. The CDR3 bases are TGTGCCAGCAGCTCAATAGACAGGGACCCCTACGAGCAGTACTTC. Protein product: CASSSIDRDPYEQYF.